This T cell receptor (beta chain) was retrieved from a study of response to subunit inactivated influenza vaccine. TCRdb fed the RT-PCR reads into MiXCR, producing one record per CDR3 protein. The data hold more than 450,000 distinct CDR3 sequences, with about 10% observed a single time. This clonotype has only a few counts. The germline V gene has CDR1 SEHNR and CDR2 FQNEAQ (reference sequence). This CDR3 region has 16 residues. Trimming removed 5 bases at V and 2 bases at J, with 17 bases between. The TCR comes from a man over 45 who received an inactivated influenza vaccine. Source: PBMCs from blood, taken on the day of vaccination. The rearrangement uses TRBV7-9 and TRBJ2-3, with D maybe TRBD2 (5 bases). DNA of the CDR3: TGTGCCAGCAGCGACATCGGACGCGGGTACACAGATACGCAGTATTTT. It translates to CASSDIGRGYTDTQYF.